This record looks at one T cell receptor beta chain sequence and its context. At one boundary the junction diverges from the germline segment, which might be a read error. Other DNA variants within this sample encode the same CDR3. Generated by immunoSEQ multiplex PCR, the TCRdb table keeps only in-frame clones and is missing some. Of about 110,000 clones listed, 70% to 85% are singletons. The data originate from a study of blood T cell repertoires in COVID-19. About the research overall: PBMCs, B-cell-depleted T cells, or T cells were the source of the cDNA or gDNA that made up the material.

CDR1 is WSHSY and CDR2 is SAAADI in the germline V gene. This CDR3 comprises 16 residues. The sequenced sample consisted of peripheral blood. The chain is built from TRBV10-2 and TRBJ2-2, with TRBD1 as a possible D gene (6 bases). The sequence was collected from a woman aged 35 to 49 with acute or convalescent COVID-19. CDR3 in DNA: TGCGCCAGCAGTGAGGGGGGCACCTCCCACACCGGAGAGCTGTTTTTT. Encoded protein: CASSEGGTSHTGELFF.